The 18 T cell receptor beta chains below were found in one sample sequenced in a study of T cells in localized non-small cell lung cancer. Assay used: immunoSEQ multiplex PCR; TCRdb lists only in-frame clones, some missing. The repertoire holds around 20,000 clones, approximately 90% seen once, with 2.5% to 3% in the top ten. The sequencing here drew on peripheral blood, taken before any cancer treatment. Receptors originate from a woman aged 40-69 years with stage I lung adenocarcinoma.

This clone was recorded once. The chain is built from TRBV20-1 and TRBJ2-1; D is uncertain. Germline CDR1 is DFQATT and CDR2 is SNEGSKA (reference sequence). V was cut by 4 bases and J by 8 bases, with 6 bases left in between. The CDR3 has 10 residues. In DNA, the CDR3 is TGCAGTGCTAATAGGTATGAGCAGTTCTTC. As protein: CSANRYEQFF.

The chain has TRBV27 and TRBJ1-2; 9 bases fit TRBD1. V gave up 6 bases and J gave up 8 bases; unmatched junction bases: 4. The CDR3 consists of 12 residues. The germline V gene has CDR1 MNHEY and CDR2 SMNVEV (reference sequence). In DNA, the CDR3 is TGTGCCAGCAGGGGGACAGGGACCGGCTACACCTTC. Residues: CASRGTGTGYTF.

The chain joins TRBV14 to TRBJ2-1; 14 nucleotides agree with TRBD2. Per germline, CDR1 SGHDN and CDR2 FVKESK. The junction had 5 bases not matched to a gene; V was cut back by 4 bases and J by 0 bases. The length of the CDR3 is 18 residues. In DNA form, the CDR3 reads TGTGCCAGCAGCCGGTGGACTAGCGGGGGGAGCTCCTACAATGAGCAGTTCTTC. Its translation is CASSRWTSGGSSYNEQFF.

The chain joins TRBV5-1 to TRBJ2-7; tentatively, D is TRBD2 (5 bases). The V and J ends lost 4 bases and 2 bases respectively, with 13 bases between them. Germline CDR1 and CDR2: SGHRS and YFSETQ. The CDR3 loop spans 14 amino acids. CDR3 nucleotides: TGCGCCAGCAGCGGGGATACAGCGGCCTACGAGCAGTACTTC. Protein sequence: CASSGDTAAYEQYF.

CDR3 sequence reads: CASLSGVTDTQYF. CDR3 DNA: TGCGCCAGCCTTTCGGGGGTCACAGATACGCAGTATTTT. J is TRBJ2-3 and V is TRBV5-1; D might be TRBD2 (6 bases). V was pared by 7 bases and J by 2 bases, with 11 bases between. From germline, CDR1 is SGHRS and CDR2 YFSETQ. The CDR3 has 13 amino acids.

V is TRBV18 and J is TRBJ1-1; 10 bases are shared with TRBD1. The junction had 5 bases not matched to a gene; V was cut back by 5 bases and J by 8 bases. Germline V gene data show CDR1 as KGHSH and CDR2 as LQKENI. The CDR3 has 13 amino acids. The CDR3 spells CASSSQTGGEAFF. CDR3 sequence (DNA): TGTGCCAGCTCATCGCAGACAGGGGGCGAAGCTTTCTTT.

The genes are TRBV6-1 and TRBJ1-4; D uncertain. Germline V gene sequence: CDR1 MNHNS, CDR2 SASEGT. This CDR3 region has 11 residues. V was shortened by 6 bases and J by 7 bases, with 6 bases between the two germline ends. This CDR3 reads CASRDFEKLFF. The CDR3 coding sequence is TGTGCCAGCAGGGACTTTGAAAAACTGTTTTTT.

V gene TRBV4-3 combines with J gene TRBJ1-4, with TRBD1 matching over 8 bases. The CDR3 consists of 16 residues. With 0 bases clipped from V and 5 bases from J, the junction kept 5 bases outside the gene matches. CDR1 and CDR2 from the germline V gene are LGHNA and YSLEER. Here the CDR3 DNA reads TGCGCCAGCAGCCAAGATGGGCGACAGGGGAATGAAAAACTGTTTTTT. Translating gives CASSQDGRQGNEKLFF.

The rearrangement uses TRBV5-4 and TRBJ1-2, with TRBD1 as a possible D gene (6 bases). CDR3 length: 14 amino acids. Germline V gene sequence: CDR1 SGHNT, CDR2 YYREEE (reference sequence). V gave up 4 bases and J gave up 4 bases, with 14 bases separating them. The CDR3: CASSPGQPFYGYTF. The CDR3 bases are TGTGCCAGCAGCCCCGGACAGCCCTTCTATGGCTACACCTTC.

The chain combines TRBV27 with TRBJ1-4; 10 bases line up with TRBD1. The CDR3 has 17 residues. V shed 6 bases and J 7 bases; nucleotides not matched to a gene: 14. CDR1 and CDR2 (germline): MNHEY, SMNVEV (reference sequence). The CDR3 reads CASSPRQGAVEGEKLFF. As DNA, the CDR3 is TGTGCCAGCAGCCCTCGACAGGGGGCAGTAGAGGGTGAAAAACTGTTTTTT.

The J gene is TRBJ2-2, the V gene TRBV18; TRBD1 matches 7 bases. The CDR3 length is 15 residues. With V trimmed by 1 base and J by 1 base, 0 bases remained unmatched. The germline V gene encodes CDR1 KGHSH and CDR2 LQKENI. The CDR3 nucleotides read TGTGCCAGCTCACCACGGACAGGGAACACCGGGGAGCTGTTTTTT. Encoded protein: CASSPRTGNTGELFF. Looking up the rest from reference TRBV18 and TRBJ2-2 gives the full variable domain: NAGVMQNPRHLVRRRGQEARLRCSPMKGHSHVYWYRQLPEEGLKFMVYLQKENIIDESGMPKERFSAEFPKEGPSILRIQQVVRGDSAAYFCASSPRTGNTGELFFGEGSRLTVL.

V gene TRBV19 combines with J gene TRBJ1-3, with a possible D match to TRBD1 (6 bases). The germline V gene encodes CDR1 LNHDA and CDR2 SQIVND (reference sequence). The CDR3 consists of 14 residues. Trimming removed 4 bases from V and 1 base from J, with 8 bases in between. CDR3 bases: TGTGCCAGTAGTACGGACAGTTCTGGAAACACCATATATTTT. It encodes CASSTDSSGNTIYF.

This chain connects TRBV4-3 to TRBJ1-2; possible D gene TRBD1, 5 bases. V was pared by 0 bases and J by 2 bases, with 10 bases between. The CDR3 is 15 residues long. Germline loops: CDR1 LGHNA, CDR2 YSLEER. CDR3: CASSQDGGTNYGYTF. The DNA for the CDR3 is TGCGCCAGCAGCCAAGATGGGGGAACAAACTATGGCTACACCTTC.

The gene calls are TRBV5-1 and TRBJ1-1; weak D call: TRBD1 (6 bases). V lost 0 bases and J 4 bases, leaving 10 bases between the germline ends. The length of the CDR3 is 14 residues. Germline V gives CDR1 SGHRS, CDR2 YFSETQ. CDR3 residues: CASSLEGGRTEAFF. The CDR3 DNA sequence: TGCGCCAGCAGCTTGGAGGGGGGTCGCACTGAAGCTTTCTTT.

This chain joins TRBV29-1 and TRBJ1-1; maybe TRBD1 (5 bases). CDR3 length: 14 amino acids. V lost 4 bases and J lost 3, with 15 bases in between. CDR1 and CDR2 from the germline V gene are SQVTM and ANQGSEA. This chain's CDR3 is CSVGGGFTDTEAFF. The CDR3 DNA is TGCAGCGTTGGGGGGGGATTTACGGACACTGAAGCTTTCTTT.

The chain uses TRBV2 and TRBJ2-5; D is unresolved. CDR3 length: 15 residues. Germline-derived CDR1 and CDR2 are SNHLY and FYNNEI. V lost 0 bases and J lost 2, with 10 bases in between. This chain's CDR3 is CASSEAAGRQETQYF. Here the CDR3 DNA reads TGTGCCAGCAGTGAAGCGGCTGGCAGACAAGAGACCCAGTACTTC.

The chain couples TRBV2 to TRBJ1-4; 8 bases line up with TRBD1. The CDR3 extends over 14 amino acids. The V segment lost 5 bases and the J segment 3 bases; nucleotides outside the gene matches: 2. Germline lookup yields CDR1 SNHLY and CDR2 FYNNEI. CDR3 loop: CASSSQGANEKLFF. DNA for the CDR3: TGTGCCAGCAGTTCACAGGGGGCTAATGAAAAACTGTTTTTT.

This rearrangement joins TRBV6-1 to TRBJ1-1; tentative D call: TRBD1 (6 bases). The V gene lost 1 base and the J gene lost 1 base, with 7 bases spanning the gap. This CDR3 is built from 14 residues. The V gene's germline CDR1 is MNHNS and CDR2 SASEGT. CDR3 amino acids: CASSEGGANTEAFF. The CDR3 DNA reads TGTGCCAGCAGTGAAGGGGGGGCGAACACTGAAGCTTTCTTT.